Presented here are 13 T cell receptor beta chains from one specimen sequenced in a study of blood T cell repertoires in COVID-19. The repertoire was sequenced with immunoSEQ multiplex PCR; TCRdb's copy has only in-frame clones and lacks some. Among about 47,000 clones listed, roughly nine tenths were seen once. Sequenced material: peripheral blood. These TCRs come from a man between 65 and 85 years old with active COVID-19.

The J gene is TRBJ2-5, the V gene TRBV2; possibly TRBD1 for D (6 bases). V was pared by 4 bases and J by 0 bases, with 9 bases between. Germline CDR1 reads SNHLY; CDR2 reads FYNNEI. CDR3 size: 14 residues. The CDR3 is CASSADRNQETQYF. CDR3 coding DNA: TGTGCCAGCAGTGCGGACAGAAACCAAGAGACCCAGTACTTC.

The gene calls are TRBV5-1 and TRBJ2-1, with 9 bases lining up with TRBD1. The trim removed 4 bases at V and 7 bases at J, leaving 12 bases unmatched. The CDR3 consists of 16 residues. Germline CDR1 is SGHRS and CDR2 is YFSETQ. CDR3 sequence reads: CASSRTPGQGSNEQFF. Written as DNA, the CDR3 is TGCGCCAGCAGCAGAACTCCGGGACAGGGTTCTAATGAGCAGTTCTTC.

The chain joins TRBV5-1 to TRBJ2-7; D unresolved. The CDR3 runs to 12 residues. CDR1 SGHRS and CDR2 YFSETQ come from the germline V gene. With 4 bases removed from V and 5 bases from J, the gap between germline ends came to 10 bases. Written as DNA, the CDR3 is TGCGCCAGCAGCCCGAACCGAGACGAGCAGTACTTC. It translates to CASSPNRDEQYF.

Concerning this clone itself: At one boundary the junction diverges from the germline segment, which might be a read error. J is TRBJ1-1 and V is TRBV7-8; a possible D gene is TRBD1 (5 bases). CDR3 length: 15 amino acids. Germline V gene data show CDR1 as SGHVS and CDR2 as FQNEAQ. CDR3 amino acids: CASSVAQAINTEAFF. The CDR3 nucleotides are TGTGCCAGCAGCGTAGCACAGGCGATAAACACTGAAGCTTTCTTT.

The chain links TRBV4-1 to TRBJ1-2; possible D gene TRBD1, 5 bases. The length of the CDR3 is 17 residues. V gave up 0 bases and J gave up 8 bases, with 22 bases separating them. Germline CDR1 and CDR2: MGHRA and YSYEKL. CDR3 loop: CASSQDQGGWRPGGYTF. CDR3 DNA: TGCGCCAGCAGCCAAGATCAGGGAGGTTGGAGGCCGGGGGGCTACACCTTC.

V and J are TRBV19 and TRBJ1-5; 8 bases are shared with TRBD1. This CDR3 region has 15 residues. Germline V lookup: CDR1 LNHDA, CDR2 SQIVND (reference sequence). V trimming: 7 bases; J trimming: 7 bases; junction bases outside the gene matches: 12. CDR3 coding DNA: TGTGCCAGTACCCTAGCGACAGGGGCAGGGCAGCCCCAGCATTTT. Translation: CASTLATGAGQPQHF.

The J gene is TRBJ2-5, the V gene TRBV10-3; D perhaps matches TRBD1 (6 bases). Germline lookup yields CDR1 ENHRY and CDR2 SYGVKD. This CDR3 spans 13 amino acids. Trimming cost V 4 bases and J 4 bases, with 10 bases left between them. CDR3 amino acids: CAISGQGRETQYF. CDR3 bases: TGTGCCATCAGTGGGCAGGGGCGAGAGACCCAGTACTTC.

This clone appeared once. V is TRBV6-2 or TRBV6-3 and J is TRBJ1-4; 7 bases are shared with TRBD1. The CDR3 is made up of 14 amino acids. V dropped 4 bases and J dropped 12; count of bases not matched to a gene: 11. The germline CDR1 and CDR2 sequences are MNHEY and SVGEGT. CDR3 nucleotide sequence: TGTGCCAGCAGTTCATTTAGAGACAGGGAAGAACTGTTTTTT. Translated: CASSSFRDREELFF.

The rearrangement uses TRBV11-2 and TRBJ2-7, with 11 bases fitting TRBD1. V lost 5 bases and J lost 0; bases outside the gene matches: 12. The CDR3 spans 18 residues. CDR1 and CDR2 (germline): SGHAT, FQNNGV. The CDR3 reads CASSDPGTGGPSSYEQYF. CDR3 nucleotides: TGTGCCAGCAGCGACCCCGGGACAGGGGGTCCTAGCTCCTACGAGCAGTACTTC. Full variable domain (remainder filled in from reference TRBV11-2 and TRBJ2-7): EAGVAQSPRYKIIEKRQSVAFWCNPISGHATLYWYQQILGQGPKLLIQFQNNGVVDDSQLPKDRFSAERLKGVDSTLKIQPAKLEDSAVYLCASSDPGTGGPSSYEQYFGPGTRLTVT.

For the CDR3, the DNA is TGTGCCAGTACCCGCCCAGGGGGTGGCACCGGGGAGCTGTTTTTT. Protein product: CASTRPGGGTGELFF. The V gene is TRBV19, the J gene TRBJ2-2; the match to TRBD1 covers 7 bases. Germline-derived CDR1 and CDR2 are LNHDA and SQIVND (reference sequence). Losses at the gene ends were 7 bases for V and 4 bases for J; bases not matched to a gene: 9. This CDR3 region has 15 residues. Full variable domain (missing parts from reference TRBV19 and TRBJ2-2): DGGITQSPKYLFRKEGQNVTLSCEQNLNHDAMYWYRQDPGQGLRLIYYSQIVNDFQKGDIAEGYSVSREKKESFPLTVTSAQKNPTAFYLCASTRPGGGTGELFFGEGSRLTVL.

A single count supports this clone. The chain joins TRBV2 to TRBJ2-1; tentatively, D is TRBD2 (6 bases). The CDR3 sequence is 15 residues long. The V gene lost 2 bases and the J gene lost 4 bases, with 12 bases spanning the gap. CDR1 is SNHLY, CDR2 FYNNEI, per germline. Written as DNA, the CDR3 is TGTGCCAGCAGTGAAATTGCGGGGTCGTACAATGAGCAGTTCTTC. Translating gives CASSEIAGSYNEQFF.

Only one count was recorded for this clone. The chain uses TRBV19 and TRBJ1-6, with D maybe TRBD1 (6 bases). V lost 3 bases to trimming and J lost 7 bases, with 10 bases between them. The CDR3 extends over 14 amino acids. From germline, CDR1 is LNHDA and CDR2 SQIVND (reference sequence). CDR3 loop: CASSIGQGNSPLHF. For the CDR3, the DNA is TGTGCCAGTAGTATTGGGCAGGGGAATTCACCCCTCCACTTT.

The J gene is TRBJ2-1, the V gene TRBV6-2 or TRBV6-3; 9 bases are shared with TRBD2. The CDR3 is 14 amino acids. The V and J ends lost 6 bases and 6 bases, in that order; junction bases with no gene match: 6. Germline V gene sequence: CDR1 MNHEY, CDR2 SVGEGT. DNA for the CDR3: TGTGCCAGCAGCCTCGGCGGGGGGGCCAATGAGCAGTTCTTC. Protein product: CASSLGGGANEQFF.